These T cell receptor beta chains were read from a single sample in a study of post-analysis software for immune sequencing data. Using its own MiXCR run on the PCR reads, TCRdb lists one record per CDR3 protein. The data show 650,000 to 850,000 distinct CDR3 sequences, around 50% seen once. Input material: blood. The receptors shown here come from a girl between 5 and 17 years old with multiple sclerosis. Both conserved end residues are part of each CDR3. The D gene is left open where the match is weak. Clone size appears in some rows only: once, few, many, or a class for an expanded clone.

V	size	D	J	DNA	CDR3
TRBV20-1	NA	TRBD1	TRBJ1-6	TGCAGTGCTAGGGGGGACAGCTCCTATAATTCACCCCTCCACTTT	CSARGDSSYNSPLHF
TRBV29-1	NA	NA	TRBJ1-4	TGCAGCGTTGAAAAACTGGGTTACAATGAAAAACTGTTTTTT	CSVEKLGYNEKLFF
TRBV29-1	NA	TRBD2	TRBJ2-3	TGCAGCTCCCTAAGCGGGAGGGGCACAGATACGCAGTATTTT	CSSLSGRGTDTQYF
TRBV7-2	few	NA	TRBJ1-5	TGTGCCAGCAGCATTATCAATCAGCCCCAGCATTTT	CASSIINQPQHF
TRBV12-3/TRBV12-4	NA	TRBD2	TRBJ2-7	TGTGCCAGCAGTTTAACCGGGACTAGCGGGGGGCTAGGGTACTTC	CASSLTGTSGGLGYF
TRBV7-9	NA	TRBD2	TRBJ2-2	TGTGCCAGCAGCCACCCGGCGGGGGGCGCCACCGGGGAGCTGTTTTTT	CASSHPAGGATGELFF
TRBV7-2	NA	NA	TRBJ2-2	TGTGCCAGCAGCTTATCCCAGCTGTCCGGGGAGCTGTTTTTT	CASSLSQLSGELFF
TRBV7-8	few	NA	TRBJ2-5	TGTGCCAGCAGCTCTCCGTTGGGGGTCGGAGAGACCCAGTACTTC	CASSSPLGVGETQYF
TRBV29-1	few	NA	TRBJ2-6	TGCAGCGTTGTGTGGGGGGGCCGGGCCAGCTCTGGGGCCAACGTCCTGACTTTC	CSVVWGGRASSGANVLTF
TRBV12-5	NA	TRBD2	TRBJ2-1	TGTGCTAGTGGTCTGCCTCCGTCGGCGGGAGGGCGGAGATACAATGAGCAGTTCTTC	CASGLPPSAGGRRYNEQFF
TRBV29-1	NA	NA	TRBJ1-2	TGCAGCGTTGAAGATCCGTTAGATGCGACAAGTTCCTATGGCTACACCTTC	CSVEDPLDATSSYGYTF
TRBV12-3/TRBV12-4	NA	TRBD1	TRBJ2-3	TGTGCCAGCAGCCTCGGGACAGGGTATACAGATACGCAGTATTTT	CASSLGTGYTDTQYF
TRBV3-1	NA	TRBD2	TRBJ2-7	TGTGCCAGCAGCCCTCTGGGAGGGCGGTACGAGCAGTACTTC	CASSPLGGRYEQYF
TRBV27	NA	NA	TRBJ2-6	TGTGCCAGCAGTATAAACTTCTCTGGGGCCAACGTCCTGACTTTC	CASSINFSGANVLTF
TRBV7-9	few	NA	TRBJ1-1	TGTGCCAGCAGCCCTACGAGGGAATCCCCAGCTTTCTTT	CASSPTRESPAFF
TRBV3-1	NA	NA	TRBJ2-5	TGTGCCAGCAGCCAAGGAAGGGCGGAGACCCAGTACTTC	CASSQGRAETQYF
TRBV2	few	NA	TRBJ1-2	TGTGCCAGCAGTGAAGAGGAGGGGCGCTATGGCTACACCTTC	CASSEEEGRYGYTF
TRBV29-1	few	NA	TRBJ1-2	TGCAGCGTTGGCGCACCCGCGGCTAACTATGGCTACACCTTC	CSVGAPAANYGYTF
TRBV24-1	NA	NA	TRBJ2-2	TGTGCCACCAGTGATGCCAGAGACACCGGGGAGCTGTTTTTT	CATSDARDTGELFF
TRBV3-1	NA	TRBD1	TRBJ2-5	TGTGCCAGCAGCCAGAGACAGGGGCTCGAGACCCAGTACTTC	CASSQRQGLETQYF
TRBV7-2	NA	NA	TRBJ2-1	TGTGCCAGCAGCTTAGATCCCAGACAGTACAATGAGCAGTTCTTC	CASSLDPRQYNEQFF
TRBV29-1	NA	NA	TRBJ2-5	TGCAGCGTTGAAGTTGGCAGGGTCAAAGAGACCCAGTACTTC	CSVEVGRVKETQYF
TRBV29-1	once	NA	TRBJ1-1	TGCAGCGTTGGAGTGGAGGGAGGGTTTAACACTGAAGCTTTCTTT	CSVGVEGGFNTEAFF
TRBV5-1	NA	NA	TRBJ2-3	TGCGCCAGCAATCTCGACAGACCTAGCACAGATACGCAGTATTTT	CASNLDRPSTDTQYF
TRBV20-1	NA	TRBD1	TRBJ1-2	TGCAGTGCTGGGGCCTGGGACAGGGCTCATGAGGGCTACACCTTC	CSAGAWDRAHEGYTF
TRBV6-5	NA	TRBD1	TRBJ2-7	TGTGCCAGCAGGATACAGGGGGGTAGTTCCTACGAGCAGTACTTC	CASRIQGGSSYEQYF
TRBV5-1	NA	TRBD1	TRBJ2-3	TGCGCCAGCAGCGACAGGGATCCCTCCGATACGCAGTATTTT	CASSDRDPSDTQYF
TRBV5-5	NA	TRBD1	TRBJ1-5	TGTGCCAGCAGCTTCAGACAGGGTGGCAATCAGTCCCAGCATTTT	CASSFRQGGNQSQHF
TRBV7-2	NA	NA	TRBJ2-1	TGTGCCAGCAGCCCCCATGATAGGCTCTCCTACAATGAGCAGTTCTTC	CASSPHDRLSYNEQFF
TRBV27	NA	NA	TRBJ2-3	TGTGCCAGCAGTTTAAAGACGAGGAGAGGGGGCACAGATACGCAGTATTTT	CASSLKTRRGGTDTQYF
TRBV7-7	few	NA	TRBJ2-7	TGTGCTAGCAGCTTAGAGACCGGGGACGAGCAGTACTTC	CASSLETGDEQYF
TRBV15	NA	TRBD2	TRBJ2-3	TGTGCCACCAGCAGAGTCCCAACTAGCGGGGGGCCGAGCACAGATACGCAGTATTTT	CATSRVPTSGGPSTDTQYF
TRBV7-7	NA	NA	TRBJ2-5	TGTGCTAGCAGTTCCCCGTTGAGGCCGGAGACCCAGTACTTC	CASSSPLRPETQYF
TRBV7-2	NA	NA	TRBJ1-2	TGTGCCAGCAGCTCCCCTGGGGGGGCTAACTATGGCTACACCTTC	CASSSPGGANYGYTF
TRBV7-2	NA	NA	TRBJ1-5	TGTGCCAGCAGCCCAGAGAGGGGGGCCAATCAGCCCCAGCATTTT	CASSPERGANQPQHF
TRBV20-1	few	NA	TRBJ2-7	TGCAGTGCTAGTTTGGCCCAGCTCTCCTACGAGCAGTACTTC	CSASLAQLSYEQYF
TRBV30	NA	NA	TRBJ2-7	TGTGCCTGGGGAACAGGCTTAAGGAACGAGCAGTACTTC	CAWGTGLRNEQYF
TRBV11-2	NA	NA	TRBJ2-5	TGTGCCAGCTGCCCCTCTCTCCTAGCTGGGGAGACCCAGTACTTC	CASCPSLLAGETQYF
TRBV10-2	NA	NA	TRBJ2-5	TGCGCCAGCAGTGACATCCAAGAGACCCAGTACTTC	CASSDIQETQYF
TRBV20-1	NA	TRBD2	TRBJ2-1	TGCAGTGCTAGAGATCGAGGCCTAGCGGGAGGGCAATCCTACAATGAGCAGTTCTTC	CSARDRGLAGGQSYNEQFF
TRBV7-7	NA	TRBD1	TRBJ2-7	TGTGCCAGCAGCCCGGGACAGGGGCACTACGAGCAGTACTTC	CASSPGQGHYEQYF
TRBV12-5	few	NA	TRBJ2-5	TGTGCTAGTGGTTTGTCCACCGGGACCCTGTACCAAGAGACCCAGTACTTC	CASGLSTGTLYQETQYF
TRBV6-5	NA	NA	TRBJ2-7	TGTGCCAGCAGTCCCCACGGGCCGGGCTACGAGCAGTACTTC	CASSPHGPGYEQYF
TRBV7-3	NA	NA	TRBJ2-6	TGTGCCAGCAGCTTAACTCGCACCCACCCTGGGGCCAACGTCCTGACTTTC	CASSLTRTHPGANVLTF
TRBV3-1	few	NA	TRBJ2-7	TGTGCCAGCGGGGCCACCTACGAGCAGTACTTC	CASGATYEQYF
TRBV6-6	few	NA	TRBJ2-3	TGTGCCAGCAAACAAACGGGAGTCACAGATACGCAGTATTTT	CASKQTGVTDTQYF
TRBV20-1	few	NA	TRBJ1-4	TGCAGTGTGGGGGGGCCTGGTGAAAAACTGTTTTTT	CSVGGPGEKLFF
TRBV25-1	NA	TRBD1	TRBJ1-6	TGTGCCAGCAGTGAATATGGGACAGGGGTTAATTCACCCCTCCACTTT	CASSEYGTGVNSPLHF
TRBV10-2	NA	NA	TRBJ2-4	TGCGCCAGCAGTGAGTGGGGGGACGGCAAAAACATTCAGTACTTC	CASSEWGDGKNIQYF
TRBV7-3	NA	TRBD1	TRBJ1-2	TGTGCCAGCAGTCCTCGGACAGGGAGTAACTATGGCTACACCTTC	CASSPRTGSNYGYTF
TRBV29-1	NA	NA	TRBJ2-7	TGCAGCGTTGAACTAGCGTCCTACGAGCAGTACTTC	CSVELASYEQYF
TRBV5-1	NA	NA	TRBJ2-7	TGCGCCAGCAGCTTGCCCGGACAGTTCTCCTACGAGCAGTACTTC	CASSLPGQFSYEQYF
TRBV20-1	NA	NA	TRBJ2-4	TGCAGTGCCGTTAGGGCAGGGCAAAACATTCAGTACTTC	CSAVRAGQNIQYF
TRBV5-1	NA	NA	TRBJ2-1	TGCGCCAGCAGCTTGGGCAGGATGCCCTACAATGAGCAGTTCTTC	CASSLGRMPYNEQFF
TRBV29-1	NA	TRBD2	TRBJ2-3	TGCAGCGTCCGGGGACTAGCGGGTTCCACAGATACGCAGTATTTT	CSVRGLAGSTDTQYF
TRBV29-1	NA	NA	TRBJ1-1	TGCAGCGTTGAACGGGGGTATAACACTGAAGCTTTCTTT	CSVERGYNTEAFF
TRBV12-3/TRBV12-4	few	NA	TRBJ2-1	TGTGCCAGCAGTTTAGCGCTATGGGGGGGCGTTGAGCAGTTCTTC	CASSLALWGGVEQFF